The 26 T cell receptor beta chains below were found in one sample sequenced in a study of shared clonotypes between healthy human individuals. CD45RO-negative CD8 cells positively selected for CCR7 made up the naive population, which excluded terminally differentiated effector memory CD45RA+ cells. Sequencing was performed with immunoSEQ multiplex PCR; in TCRdb, only in-frame clones are kept and a portion is missing. The data contain more than 600,000 clones, just over 90% of them singletons. Input material: naive CD8+ T cells sorted from blood. The receptors were sampled from a man younger than 40 in good health.

On this clone: Different DNA sequences within this sample yield the same CDR3. V and J are TRBV29-1 and TRBJ2-1; no clear D. This CDR3 has 9 residues. Germline-derived CDR1 and CDR2 are SQVTM and ANQGSEA. V dropped 7 bases and J dropped 7 bases, with 5 bases sitting between them. The CDR3 DNA reads TGCAGCGGGGGAAATGAGCAGTTCTTC. This encodes CSGGNEQFF.

This clone appeared once. The chain is built from TRBV4-1 and TRBJ2-3, with D hard to call. This CDR3 has 12 residues. Germline V gives CDR1 MGHRA, CDR2 YSYEKL. Trimming removed 5 bases from V and 2 bases from J, with 5 bases in between. The CDR3 loop reads CASSTDTDTQYF. The CDR3 DNA sequence: TGCGCCAGCAGCACCGACACAGATACGCAGTATTTT.

There are many counts of this clone. This chain connects TRBV19 to TRBJ2-1; 12 nucleotides match TRBD2. V shed 4 bases, J shed 8 bases, and the junction held 15 bases outside the gene matches. The germline V gene encodes CDR1 LNHDA and CDR2 SQIVND (reference sequence). The CDR3 totals 18 residues. CDR3 region: CASSTGLAGGPMPHEQFF. CDR3 sequence (DNA): TGTGCCAGTAGTACGGGGCTAGCGGGAGGGCCGATGCCTCATGAGCAGTTCTTC.

This clone was counted a single time. V usage is TRBV6-5 and J usage is TRBJ2-7; D is uncertain. The V and J ends lost 5 bases and 7 bases respectively, with 15 bases between them. The germline gives CDR1 MNHEY, CDR2 SVGAGI. The CDR3 has 13 amino acids. In DNA form, the CDR3 reads TGTGCCAGCAGTACCCTCGGAGTGGAGGAGCAGTACTTC. Its protein is CASSTLGVEEQYF.

Concerning this clone: Different DNA sequences within this sample yield the same CDR3. The chain employs TRBV7-9 and TRBJ2-7; D not resolved. Trimming left V 4 bases short and J 1 base short, with 8 bases between. CDR3 length equals 13 residues. Germline loops: CDR1 SEHNR, CDR2 FQNEAQ (reference sequence). This CDR3 reads CASSSRSSYEQYF. As DNA, the CDR3 is TGTGCCAGCAGCTCCCGGAGTTCCTACGAGCAGTACTTC.

The gene calls are TRBV19 and TRBJ2-1; TRBD1 agrees at 9 bases. The V gene's germline CDR1 is LNHDA and CDR2 SQIVND (reference sequence). This CDR3 has 14 amino acids. The junction had 6 bases not matched to a gene; V was cut back by 4 bases and J by 8 bases. CDR3: CASSTAGQGHEQFF. The CDR3 DNA reads as TGTGCCAGTAGTACGGCGGGACAGGGCCATGAGCAGTTCTTC.

This sequence joins TRBV15 and TRBJ1-5; 10 bases are shared with TRBD1. The germline V gene encodes CDR1 LNHNV and CDR2 YYDKDF (reference sequence). The V and J ends lost 5 bases and 1 base, in that order; junction bases with no gene match: 5. This CDR3 region has 16 residues. The chain's CDR3 is CATSWRTGGSNQPQHF. The CDR3, as DNA: TGTGCCACCAGCTGGAGGACAGGGGGAAGCAATCAGCCCCAGCATTTT.

The chain carries TRBV19 and TRBJ2-7; TRBD2 is a possible D gene (6 bases). Per the germline V gene, CDR1 is LNHDA and CDR2 is SQIVND (reference sequence). The V gene lost 5 bases and the J gene lost 4 bases, with 15 bases spanning the gap. The CDR3 runs 14 residues. The CDR3 DNA follows: TGTGCCAGTAGTTTACGCAGGAGGGATTACGAGCAGTACTTC. Translation gives CASSLRRRDYEQYF.

This chain links TRBV27 with TRBJ1-2, with 7 bases lining up with TRBD1. Germline V gene lookup returns CDR1 MNHEY and CDR2 SMNVEV (reference sequence). This CDR3 contains 13 residues. Trimming removed 5 bases from V and 8 bases from J; junction bases left unmatched: 8. This CDR3 reads CASSLRGRRGYTF. The CDR3 DNA reads as TGTGCCAGCAGTCTAAGGGGGCGTCGGGGCTACACCTTC.

This rearrangement joins TRBV10-3 to TRBJ2-7; D tentatively fits TRBD1 or TRBD2 (5 bases each). From germline, CDR1 is ENHRY and CDR2 SYGVKD. The CDR3 consists of 13 residues. V lost 6 bases, J lost 6 bases, and 15 bases lay in between. The CDR3 sequence is CAIRGVGGPEQYF. Here the CDR3 DNA reads TGTGCCATCAGGGGGGTTGGGGGACCCGAGCAGTACTTC.

For the CDR3, the DNA is TGTGCCAGCAGTCCAACGTTGGACAGGATCCACTACGAGCAGTACTTC. Translating gives CASSPTLDRIHYEQYF. The chain uses TRBV2 and TRBJ2-7; 7 bases line up with TRBD1. This CDR3 spans 16 amino acids. Germline CDR1 and CDR2: SNHLY and FYNNEI. V shed 5 bases and J 3 bases; nucleotides not matched to a gene: 13.

The V and J genes are TRBV27 and TRBJ1-5; 8 nucleotides line up with TRBD1. This CDR3 has 15 amino acids. Trimming at V came to 6 bases and at J to 2 bases, leaving 6 bases not matched to a gene. From germline, CDR1 is MNHEY and CDR2 SMNVEV (reference sequence). The CDR3 spells CASSGRGRGNQPQHF. The DNA of the CDR3 is TGTGCCAGCAGCGGCAGGGGGCGCGGCAATCAGCCCCAGCATTTT.

The chain carries TRBV28 and TRBJ2-2, with 7 bases aligning to TRBD1. CDR3 length equals 18 residues. The ends lost 6 bases at V and 4 bases at J; junction bases unmatched: 17. Germline V gene lookup returns CDR1 MDHEN and CDR2 SYDVKM. CDR3: CASRALEYGTESTGELFF. CDR3 nucleotides: TGTGCCAGCAGAGCTCTAGAATACGGGACAGAAAGCACCGGGGAGCTGTTTTTT.

The chain recombines TRBV7-9 with TRBJ2-7; no clear D. The CDR3 spans 16 residues. V was shortened by 2 bases and J by 0 bases, with 14 bases between the two germline ends. Per the germline V gene, CDR1 is SEHNR and CDR2 is FQNEAQ (reference sequence). The CDR3: CASSLNPWRSSYEQYF. The CDR3 DNA reads as TGTGCCAGCAGCTTAAACCCGTGGCGGAGCTCCTACGAGCAGTACTTC.

The chain recombines TRBV27 with TRBJ1-1; 10 bases line up with TRBD1. The CDR3 is 16 amino acids. The germline gives CDR1 MNHEY, CDR2 SMNVEV (reference sequence). Losses at the gene ends were 2 bases for V and 4 bases for J; bases not matched to a gene: 7. DNA for the CDR3: TGTGCCAGCAGTTTACCGAGGACAGGGGGTGTCACTGAAGCTTTCTTT. Translated, it gives CASSLPRTGGVTEAFF.

V is TRBV7-9 and J is TRBJ2-1, with 8 bases matching TRBD2. This CDR3 comprises 13 residues. Germline V CDR1 and CDR2: SEHNR, FQNEAQ (reference sequence). V gave up 4 bases and J gave up 9 bases; unmatched junction bases: 5. CDR3 residues: CASSSTGGGEQFF. The CDR3 coding sequence is TGTGCCAGCAGCTCAACCGGGGGGGGTGAGCAGTTCTTC.

The chain joins TRBV29-1 to TRBJ1-1, with D tentatively TRBD1 (6 bases). This CDR3 region has 13 residues. Trimming removed 4 bases from V and 6 bases from J, with 15 bases in between. Per the germline V gene, CDR1 is SQVTM and CDR2 is ANQGSEA. The CDR3 here is CSVGGQNSPEAFF. The CDR3 region has the DNA TGCAGCGTTGGAGGACAGAACTCCCCTGAAGCTTTCTTT.

The chain carries TRBV29-1 and TRBJ2-7; tentatively, D is TRBD1 or TRBD2 (9 bases each). Trimming pared 7 bases from V and 4 bases from J, leaving 32 bases between. Germline values: CDR1 SQVTM, CDR2 ANQGSEA. This CDR3 spans 18 amino acids. CDR3 residues: CSATRTGEEAGGWYEQYF. The CDR3 DNA is TGCAGCGCCACGCGGACAGGGGAGGAAGCGGGAGGCTGGTACGAGCAGTACTTC.

The chain carries TRBV19 and TRBJ2-1; 7 nucleotides match TRBD2. The germline V gene encodes CDR1 LNHDA and CDR2 SQIVND (reference sequence). J was trimmed by 3 bases and V by 5 bases; bases with no gene match: 10. The CDR3 is made up of 16 amino acids. CDR3: CASSPWTRSFYNEQFF. CDR3 DNA: TGTGCCAGTAGTCCCTGGACTAGGAGTTTCTACAATGAGCAGTTCTTC.

The CDR3 loop is CASSPRTRGEETQYF. In DNA, the CDR3 is TGTGCCAGCAGCCCACGGACTAGAGGAGAAGAGACCCAGTACTTC. The chain uses TRBV7-6 and TRBJ2-5, with 7 bases matching TRBD2. The CDR3 runs 15 residues. The V gene end was trimmed by 5 bases and the J gene end by 3 bases; junction bases not matched to a gene: 9. Germline CDR1 is SGHVS and CDR2 is FNYEAQ. Using reference TRBV7-6 and TRBJ2-5 for the parts outside the CDR3, the full variable domain is GAGVSQSPRYKVTKRGQDVALRCDPISGHVSLYWYRQALGQGPEFLTYFNYEAQQDKSGLPNDRFSAERPEGSISTLTIQRTEQRDSAMYRCASSPRTRGEETQYFGPGTRLLVL.

This chain links TRBV5-1 with TRBJ2-7, with D maybe TRBD2 (6 bases). Germline assignment: CDR1 SGHRS and CDR2 YFSETQ. V was shortened by 3 bases and J by 6 bases, with 19 bases between the two germline ends. CDR3 size: 15 residues. The CDR3 nucleotides read TGCGCCAGCAGCTCTGCAGGGACTCCCGTTATCGAGCAGTACTTC. Residues: CASSSAGTPVIEQYF.

Only a few counts were recorded for this clone. This chain connects TRBV6-1 to TRBJ2-1; D unclear. The CDR3 contains 13 residues. Trimming took 3 bases from V and 5 from J, leaving 8 bases between them. CDR1 is MNHNS, CDR2 SASEGT, per germline. For the CDR3, the DNA is TGTGCCAGCAGTGAGCTAGACAACAATGAGCAGTTCTTC. Translated: CASSELDNNEQFF.

The chain couples TRBV29-1 to TRBJ2-2; 7 positions agree with TRBD1. V gave up 5 bases and J gave up 4 bases; unmatched junction bases: 7. Germline CDR1 SQVTM, CDR2 ANQGSEA. The CDR3 totals 14 residues. For the CDR3, the DNA is TGCAGCGTTCCGGGACAGCCTTTCACCGGGGAGCTGTTTTTT. Amino acid sequence: CSVPGQPFTGELFF.

The rearrangement joins TRBV27 to TRBJ2-7, with 8 bases that match TRBD1. Germline CDR1 reads MNHEY; CDR2 reads SMNVEV (reference sequence). CDR3 length equals 15 residues. V trimming: 2 bases; J trimming: 3 bases; junction bases outside the gene matches: 6. CDR3 DNA sequence: TGTGCCAGCAGTTTAGGACAGGGAGGATTCTACGAGCAGTACTTC. Translating gives CASSLGQGGFYEQYF.

The chain employs TRBV27 and TRBJ2-1, with 10 bases identical to TRBD2. Germline CDR1 MNHEY, CDR2 SMNVEV (reference sequence). V lost 5 bases and J lost 4; bases outside the gene matches: 11. The CDR3 consists of 17 residues. The CDR3 DNA follows: TGTGCCAGCAGTCCGCACCAAACTAGCGGGGTATACAATGAGCAGTTCTTC. Translated, it gives CASSPHQTSGVYNEQFF.

J is TRBJ2-6 and V is TRBV29-1, with 7 bases that match TRBD1. V trimming: 4 bases; J trimming: 2 bases; junction bases outside the gene matches: 8. The germline CDR1 and CDR2 sequences are SQVTM and ANQGSEA. This CDR3 is built from 16 residues. The CDR3: CSVGGDRETGANVLTF. In DNA, the CDR3 is TGCAGCGTTGGAGGCGACAGGGAGACTGGGGCCAACGTCCTGACTTTC.